This T cell receptor beta chain derives from a study of CD8+ T cells in alopecia areata. General observations from the study: Relative to normal scalp, lesional scalp, especially alopecia totalis/universalis, showed higher clonality. There were many expanded lesional clones persisting in scalp and blood during tofacitinib.

Germline V CDR1 and CDR2: PRHDT, FYEKMQ (reference sequence). V was cut by 0 bases and J by 6 bases, with 18 bases left in between. The CDR3 has 17 amino acids. Treatment denoted: oral pan-JAK inhibitor, 5-10 mg twice daily. Extracted RNA was reverse transcribed into cDNA, the sequencing template. The data were produced by immunoSEQ multiplex PCR, yet TCRdb's version contains in-frame clones alone and is incomplete. The data show some 200,000 clones, around 50% seen once. On this clone: The antigen remains unidentified.

This specimen consisted of CD8+ T cells sorted from blood, obtained at week 24, from a patient treated with tofacitinib. The rearrangement links TRBV13 to TRBJ2-1; D is possibly TRBD1 (5 bases). This sequence was found in a human donor with alopecia areata. The CDR3 bases are TGTGCCAGCAGCTTAGGCAGGGCCGAACCCACCCCCAATGAGCAGTTCTTC. As protein: CASSLGRAEPTPNEQFF.